Presented here are 21 T cell receptor beta chains from one specimen sequenced in a study of tumor and adjacent non-tumor tissue in lung cancer. The template was RNA from unsorted bulk tissue. The library came from three nested PCR rounds adapted from ARM-PCR protocols. TCRdb used MiXCR to reprocess the multiplex PCR reads, holding one entry per CDR3 protein. The sample holds under 95,000 distinct CDR3 sequences; roughly three fifths are singletons and the top ten take about 15%. Input material: lung tumor tissue. The receptors stem from a man between 65 and 85 years old with non-small cell lung cancer.

A remark on this clonotype: One junction end does not reproduce the germline sequence, and a read error may be involved. V gene TRBV6-5 combines with J gene TRBJ2-6, with D uncertain. The V gene's germline CDR1 is MNHEY and CDR2 SVGAGI. The CDR3 sequence is 16 residues long. CDR3 loop: CVSSYLVGSGPSVLTF. CDR3 bases: TGTGTCAGCAGTTACCTGGTGGGCTCTGGGCCCAGCGTCCTGACTTTC.

Details on this clonotype: No conserved phenylalanine or tryptophan ends this CDR3, so it is likely a read error. The rearrangement links TRBV29-1 to TRBJ1-1; no firm D call. The V gene's germline CDR1 is SQVTM and CDR2 ANQGSEA. The CDR3 is 10 amino acids. CDR3 coding DNA: TGCAGTGCCGAGGACTGGGAAGCTTTCTCT. Translated: CSAEDWEAFS.

This clonotype was counted at least ten times. The chain couples TRBV4-1 to TRBJ1-5; D gene uncertain. Germline V gene sequence: CDR1 MGHRA, CDR2 YSYEKL. The CDR3 contains 16 residues. The V gene lost 4 bases and the J gene lost 2 bases, with 15 bases spanning the gap. The CDR3 sequence: CASSPTPGRGNQPQHF. The CDR3 coding sequence is TGCGCCAGCAGCCCTACACCCGGGAGGGGCAATCAGCCCCAGCATTTT.

This clonotype was seen a few times. One junction end does not reproduce the germline sequence, and a read error may be involved. V and J are TRBV10-3 and TRBJ2-7; D gene ambiguous. CDR1 is ENHRY, CDR2 SYGVKD, per germline. The CDR3 spans 15 residues. For the CDR3, the DNA is TGTGCTATCAGTGAGTCTATGGTTCGCACCTACGAGCAGTACTTC. Translating it yields CAISESMVRTYEQYF.

About this clonotype itself: The junction shows a germline mismatch at one end, possibly a read error. J is TRBJ1-2 and V is TRBV11-2, with a tentative D call TRBD1 (6 bases). There are 15 residues in the CDR3. The V gene's germline CDR1 is SGHAT and CDR2 FQNNGV. The CDR3 protein is CASNLGGGAPSGYTF. As DNA, the CDR3 is TGTGCCAGCAACTTAGGAGGGGGAGCTCCGTCGGGCTACACCTTC.

Notes on this clonotype: The junction does not match germline at one end; this may be a read error. This chain's CDR3 is CSVGGLAGYGTHYF. The CDR3 region has the DNA TGCAGCGTAGGAGGACTAGCGGGGTATGGTACGCACTATTTT. The V and J genes are TRBV29-1 and TRBJ2-3; 12 bases map to TRBD2. Germline V gives CDR1 SQVTM, CDR2 ANQGSEA. The CDR3 runs 14 residues.

In the case of this clonotype: One end of the junction fails to match germline, which may point to a read error. V is TRBV7-8 and J is TRBJ2-7; 8 bases match TRBD1. The CDR3 sequence is 13 residues long. CDR1 SGHVS and CDR2 FQNEAQ come from the germline V gene. CDR3 loop: CASCLDRAYEQYF. CDR3 coding DNA: TGCGCCAGCTGCCTGGACAGGGCCTACGAGCAATACTTC.

V is TRBV28 and J is TRBJ2-1; maybe TRBD2 (6 bases). The CDR3 contains 15 residues. Trimming removed 10 bases at V and 5 bases at J, with 21 bases between. From germline, CDR1 is MDHEN and CDR2 SYDVKM. CDR3 sequence (DNA): TGTGCCACCTTTCTGACCCGGGAGCTTAACAATGAGCAGTTCTTC. Protein sequence: CATFLTRELNNEQFF.

Concerning this clonotype itself: A much larger clone differs from this one at a single base, so this may be a read error. This chain links TRBV5-4 with TRBJ2-5; 10 bases fit TRBD1. In germline, CDR1 is SGHNT, CDR2 YYREEE (reference sequence). The CDR3 spans 16 residues. This chain's CDR3 is CASNLDGTGDRETQYF. The CDR3 nucleotides read TGTGCCAGCAACTTGGACGGGACAGGGGACCGAGAGACCCAGTACTTC.

Ten or more counts support this clonotype. V gene TRBV5-1 combines with J gene TRBJ2-7, with D possibly called TRBD1 or TRBD2 (5 bases each). The V gene lost 0 bases and the J gene lost 3 bases, with 16 bases spanning the gap. CDR1 and CDR2 (germline): SGHRS, YFSETQ. This CDR3 contains 16 residues. The CDR3 DNA reads TGCGCCAGCAGCTTGGCTATTTCGTCGAGGGGCTACGAGCAGTACTTC. Translating it yields CASSLAISSRGYEQYF. Supplemented by reference TRBV5-1 and TRBJ2-7, the full variable domain reads KAGVTQTPRYLIKTRGQQVTLSCSPISGHRSVSWYQQTPGQGLQFLFEYFSETQRNKGNFPGRFSGRQFSNSRSEMNVSTLELGDSALYLCASSLAISSRGYEQYFGPGTRLTVT.

Regarding this clonotype: At one boundary the junction diverges from the germline segment, which might be a read error. The chain is built from TRBV29-1 and TRBJ1-2; TRBD1 agrees at 9 bases. Germline CDR1 SQVTM, CDR2 ANQGSEA. CDR3 length: 12 amino acids. CDR3 in DNA: TGCAGCGTAGACAGGGGGGGAAATGGTTACACCTTC. Amino acid sequence: CSVDRGGNGYTF. Looking up the rest from reference TRBV29-1 and TRBJ1-2 gives the full variable domain: SAVISQKPSRDICQRGTSLTIQCQVDSQVTMMFWYRQQPGQSLTLIATANQGSEATYESGFVIDKFPISRPNLTFSTLTVSNMSPEDSSIYLCSVDRGGNGYTFGSGTRLTVV.

At least ten counts were recorded for this clonotype. V is TRBV20-1 and J is TRBJ1-1; D call uncertain. V dropped 5 bases and J dropped 5 bases, with 21 bases sitting between them. CDR1 and CDR2 from the germline V gene are DFQATT and SNEGSKA (reference sequence). The CDR3 has 15 amino acids. The CDR3 DNA reads as TGCAGTGCTGGCCCCCTCCAAGGCCCCGAGACTGAAGCTTTCTTT. Translating it yields CSAGPLQGPETEAFF.

This clonotype showed up just a few times. The V gene is TRBV30, the J gene TRBJ2-3, with D perhaps TRBD2 (6 bases). The CDR3 consists of 17 residues. CDR1 is GTSNPN and CDR2 is SVGIG in the germline V gene (reference sequence). Trimming stripped 0 bases from V and 7 bases from J, with 23 bases between. The CDR3 DNA follows: TGTGCCTGGAGTGTTGGGGCCCTCCGCGGGACCCTCAATACGCAGTATTTT. Translated: CAWSVGALRGTLNTQYF.

There are a few counts of this clonotype. A much larger clone differs by one base, so this may be a read error. No conserved phenylalanine or tryptophan ends this CDR3, so it is likely a read error. CDR3 bases: TGTGCCAGCAGTGAAGCTAGCGGAAAGACCTACGAGCAGTACCTC. Translating it yields CASSEASGKTYEQYL. This chain links TRBV6-1 with TRBJ2-7; D may be TRBD2 (6 bases). The CDR3 loop spans 15 amino acids. Trimming pared 0 bases from V and 2 bases from J, leaving 11 bases between. Germline CDR1 and CDR2: MNHNS and SASEGT.

Remarks on this clonotype: A much larger clonotype is one base distant, so this may be a read error. The genes are TRBV12-3 or TRBV12-4 and TRBJ2-7; tentative D call: TRBD2 (6 bases). The CDR3 sequence is 14 residues long. CDR3 DNA sequence: TGTGCCAGCAGTCTTAGAGGGGAGGCCTACAAGCAGTACTTC. The encoded protein is CASSLRGEAYKQYF.

By share, this clonotype ranks as medium-sized. The genes are TRBV5-6 and TRBJ1-5, with a tentative D call TRBD1 (6 bases). Germline values: CDR1 SGHDT, CDR2 YYEEEE. CDR3 size: 14 residues. V was trimmed by 3 bases and J by 4 bases, leaving 11 bases between them. The CDR3 here is CASSSPGENQPQHF. DNA for the CDR3: TGTGCCAGCAGCTCGCCAGGGGAGAATCAGCCCCAGCATTTT.

The chain recombines TRBV20-1 with TRBJ2-3; 7 positions agree with TRBD2. CDR1 is DFQATT and CDR2 is SNEGSKA in the germline V gene (reference sequence). This CDR3 has 14 residues. V shed 0 bases and J 5 bases; nucleotides not matched to a gene: 5. The CDR3 nucleotides are TGCAGTGCTAGAGAGACTAGCTCTCGAGATACGCAGTATTTT. Its protein product is CSARETSSRDTQYF.

In the case of this clonotype: The junction departs from germline at one end; a sequencing error may be responsible. The V and J genes are TRBV11-3 and TRBJ2-3; a weak D match, TRBD1 (5 bases). This CDR3 spans 15 amino acids. Germline CDR1 SGHNT, CDR2 YENEEA. The CDR3 DNA reads TGTGCCAGCAGCTTAAGGGCCGTCCCGACAGATACGCAATATTTT. It encodes CASSLRAVPTDTQYF. The full variable domain, with the rest looked up from reference TRBV11-3 and TRBJ2-3, is EAGVVQSPRYKIIEKKQPVAFWCNPISGHNTLYWYLQNLGQGPELLIRYENEEAVDDSQLPKDRFSAERLKGVDSTLKIQPAELGDSAVYLCASSLRAVPTDTQYFGPGTRLTVL.

The rearrangement joins TRBV15 to TRBJ2-4; D gene uncertain. The CDR3 is 14 amino acids. Trimming removed 0 bases from V and 3 bases from J, with 6 bases in between. CDR1 LNHNV and CDR2 YYDKDF come from the germline V gene (reference sequence). The CDR3: CATSRDSSKNIQYF. The DNA of the CDR3 is TGTGCCACCAGCAGAGATAGCAGCAAAAACATTCAGTACTTC. Full variable domain (missing parts from reference TRBV15 and TRBJ2-4): DAMVIQNPRYQVTQFGKPVTLSCSQTLNHNVMYWYQQKSSQAPKLLFHYYDKDFNNEADTPDNFQSRRPNTSFCFLDIRSPGLGDTAMYLCATSRDSSKNIQYFGAGTRLSVL.

A few counts support this clonotype. V gene TRBV29-1 combines with J gene TRBJ2-2; no reliable D call. Trimming stripped 7 bases from V and 9 bases from J, with 15 bases between. Germline loops: CDR1 SQVTM, CDR2 ANQGSEA. This CDR3 region has 12 residues. The DNA for the CDR3 is TGCAGCGCTCTCCGGTGCCAGCGGGAGCTGTTTTTT. Translation gives CSALRCQRELFF.

Ten or more counts support this clonotype. This chain connects TRBV4-1 to TRBJ1-5, with TRBD1 matching over 9 bases. Per germline, CDR1 MGHRA and CDR2 YSYEKL. This CDR3 is 15 amino acids long. Losses at the gene ends were 0 bases for V and 5 bases for J; bases not matched to a gene: 2. CDR3 in DNA: TGCGCCAGCAGCCAAGAGGGACAGGGCCATCAGCCCCAGCATTTT. Translated, it gives CASSQEGQGHQPQHF.